These 32 T cell receptor beta chains were sequenced from one sample in a study of cytomegalovirus exposure and HLA in healthy donors (dated by TCRdb to the late 2010s). Library prep was done by the immunoSEQ multiplex PCR assay. A mixture of 60 forward primers for TCR Vbeta segments and 13 reverse primers for TCR Jbeta segments was used in the multiplex PCR. TCRdb mirrors the immuneACCESS table, restricted to in-frame sequences. Some clones are absent from its copies; in checked studies, under half trace to an unresolved V gene, and the reason for the others is unknown. Within this sample are around 140,000 clones, with approximately 79% of them counted one time only. The ten top clones hold around 0.99% of the sample. The sample consisted of PBMCs. The source of these receptors is a male donor in good health and CMV-seronegative.

The count of this clone is one. The chain carries TRBV4-3 and TRBJ2-7; a possible D gene is TRBD1 (6 bases). Germline V gene data show CDR1 as LGHNA and CDR2 as YSLEER. This CDR3 has 13 residues. V lost 2 bases to trimming and J lost 5 bases, with 10 bases between them. The CDR3 loop is CASSQQDSHEQYF. The CDR3 coding sequence is TGCGCCAGCAGCCAACAGGACAGCCACGAGCAGTACTTC.

The J gene is TRBJ2-7, the V gene TRBV2; the D gene is possibly TRBD1 (6 bases). The CDR3 extends over 14 amino acids. In germline, CDR1 is SNHLY, CDR2 FYNNEI. Trimming pared 6 bases from V and 2 bases from J, leaving 14 bases between. CDR3 amino acids: CASRRDMGAYEQYF. DNA of the CDR3: TGTGCCAGCAGGAGGGACATGGGGGCCTACGAGCAGTACTTC.

The J gene is TRBJ2-7, the V gene TRBV5-1; TRBD1 aligns across 8 bases. With V trimmed by 6 bases and J by 7 bases, 12 bases remained unmatched. Looked up from germline, CDR1 is SGHRS and CDR2 is YFSETQ. The CDR3 totals 14 residues. In DNA, the CDR3 is TGCGCCAGCACCTTAATTCAGGGGGCAAGGGAGCAGTACTTC. This gives the protein CASTLIQGAREQYF.

This chain uses TRBV7-2 with TRBJ2-7, with D uncertain. The length of the CDR3 is 14 residues. Trimming removed 1 base at V and 2 bases at J, with 9 bases between. The V gene's germline CDR1 is SGHTA and CDR2 FQGNSA. The CDR3 spells CASSLGLRTYEQYF. The CDR3 DNA sequence: TGTGCCAGCAGCTTAGGACTTAGAACCTACGAGCAGTACTTC.

The chain recombines TRBV6-5 with TRBJ1-2; TRBD1 aligns across 7 bases. V was clipped by 0 bases and J by 6 bases; unmatched bases: 7. Germline CDR1 and CDR2: MNHEY and SVGAGI. The CDR3 extends over 15 amino acids. CDR3 loop: CASSYSGQAGNGYTF. The CDR3 bases are TGTGCCAGCAGTTACTCCGGACAGGCAGGGAATGGCTACACCTTC.

V is TRBV25-1 and J is TRBJ2-7; 10 nucleotides match TRBD1. This CDR3 spans 15 amino acids. Unmatched junction bases numbered 6, after V lost 5 bases and J lost 2 bases. Germline loops: CDR1 MGHDK, CDR2 SYGVNS. The CDR3 DNA follows: TGTGCCAGCAGTCAATTCGGACAGGGGGCCTACGAGCAGTACTTC. Translating gives CASSQFGQGAYEQYF.

The rearrangement links TRBV5-6 to TRBJ1-2; D is possibly TRBD1 (6 bases). The CDR3 contains 16 residues. V gave up 2 bases and J gave up 2 bases, with 16 bases separating them. Germline lookup yields CDR1 SGHDT and CDR2 YYEEEE. Written as DNA, the CDR3 is TGTGCCAGCAGCTTCTACGGGGGGGGCGCGAACTATGGCTACACCTTC. Translation gives CASSFYGGGANYGYTF. Full variable domain (outside the CDR3, taken from reference TRBV5-6 and TRBJ1-2): DAGVTQSPTHLIKTRGQQVTLRCSPKSGHDTVSWYQQALGQGPQFIFQYYEEEERQRGNFPDRFSGHQFPNYSSELNVNALLLGDSALYLCASSFYGGGANYGYTFGSGTRLTVV.

The chain has TRBV5-1 and TRBJ2-1; maybe TRBD2 (6 bases). The CDR3 is made up of 17 amino acids. V gave up 0 bases and J gave up 0 bases, with 13 bases separating them. CDR1 and CDR2 (germline): SGHRS, YFSETQ. In DNA form, the CDR3 reads TGCGCCAGCAGCTTGGCCAGTGGGGGGAGCTCCTACAATGAGCAGTTCTTC. It codes for CASSLASGGSSYNEQFF.

The chain recombines TRBV11-2 with TRBJ1-1; D remains ambiguous. Germline values: CDR1 SGHAT, CDR2 FQNNGV. The CDR3 runs 14 residues. The V and J ends lost 1 base and 3 bases respectively, with 9 bases between them. The CDR3 region is CASSLGYRDTEAFF. The DNA for the CDR3 is TGTGCCAGCAGCTTAGGGTACCGGGACACTGAAGCTTTCTTT.

The chain uses TRBV7-2 and TRBJ1-1, with a tentative D call TRBD1 (6 bases). The CDR3 totals 14 residues. Trimming left V 4 bases short and J 3 bases short, with 12 bases between. CDR1 and CDR2 from the germline V gene are SGHTA and FQGNSA. CDR3: CASSSQGGDTEAFF. The CDR3 DNA reads as TGTGCCAGCAGCTCACAGGGTGGGGACACTGAAGCTTTCTTT. The variable domain in full, completed from reference TRBV7-2 and TRBJ1-1, reads GAGVSQSPSNKVTEKGKDVELRCDPISGHTALYWYRQSLGQGLEFLIYFQGNSAPDKSGLPSDRFSAERTGGSVSTLTIQRTQQEDSAVYLCASSSQGGDTEAFFGQGTRLTVV.

The rearrangement uses TRBV11-2 and TRBJ2-7, with D perhaps matching TRBD1 (5 bases). Germline assignment: CDR1 SGHAT and CDR2 FQNNGV. This CDR3 contains 13 residues. The V end was cut by 0 bases, the J end by 3 bases, with 6 bases between. This chain's CDR3 is CASSLEQDYEQYF. The CDR3, as DNA: TGTGCCAGCAGCTTAGAACAGGACTACGAGCAGTACTTC. Full variable domain (rest looked up from reference TRBV11-2 and TRBJ2-7): EAGVAQSPRYKIIEKRQSVAFWCNPISGHATLYWYQQILGQGPKLLIQFQNNGVVDDSQLPKDRFSAERLKGVDSTLKIQPAKLEDSAVYLCASSLEQDYEQYFGPGTRLTVT.

The chain couples TRBV7-9 to TRBJ2-7; a weak D match, TRBD2 (5 bases). The CDR3 spans 15 residues. CDR1 and CDR2 from the germline V gene are SEHNR and FQNEAQ (reference sequence). V gave up 4 bases and J gave up 0 bases, with 13 bases separating them. The CDR3 here is CASSSPLGVSYEQYF. The CDR3 DNA is TGTGCCAGCAGCTCTCCCCTCGGGGTCTCCTACGAGCAGTACTTC.

This sequence joins TRBV27 and TRBJ2-5, with D tentatively TRBD1 (5 bases). Germline assignment: CDR1 MNHEY and CDR2 SMNVEV (reference sequence). The length of the CDR3 is 15 residues. Between the trimmed V and J ends, which lost 6 bases and 0 bases, there was a span of 14 bases. The CDR3 bases are TGTGCCAGCAGAGGGGCTCTCAGGTACCAAGAGACCCAGTACTTC. Protein sequence: CASRGALRYQETQYF.

V usage is TRBV9 and J usage is TRBJ2-2, with 7 bases lining up with TRBD1. V lost 6 bases to trimming and J lost 6 bases; unmatched junction nucleotides: 5. The CDR3 is 13 amino acids. Germline V gene lookup returns CDR1 SGDLS and CDR2 YYNGEE. CDR3 region: CASTLQGAGELFF. The CDR3 DNA is TGTGCCAGCACCCTGCAGGGGGCCGGGGAGCTGTTTTTT.

In this sample, this clone turned up a few times. This sequence joins TRBV5-1 and TRBJ1-4, with 11 bases that match TRBD1. V shed 5 bases, J shed 5 bases, and the junction held 5 bases outside the gene matches. The CDR3 runs 15 residues. The germline V gene has CDR1 SGHRS and CDR2 YFSETQ. The CDR3 region is CASRDRGRLNEKLFF. DNA of the CDR3: TGCGCCAGCAGGGACAGGGGGCGTTTGAATGAAAAACTGTTTTTT. Variable domain in full (rest from reference TRBV5-1 and TRBJ1-4): KAGVTQTPRYLIKTRGQQVTLSCSPISGHRSVSWYQQTPGQGLQFLFEYFSETQRNKGNFPGRFSGRQFSNSRSEMNVSTLELGDSALYLCASRDRGRLNEKLFFGSGTQLSVL.

As for this clone: The sample holds other DNA sequences that translate to the same CDR3. The V call is TRBV7-8, the J call TRBJ2-7; D perhaps matches TRBD2 (5 bases). The V gene lost 4 bases and the J gene lost 7 bases, with 8 bases spanning the gap. This CDR3 comprises 11 residues. Germline lookup yields CDR1 SGHVS and CDR2 FQNEAQ. CDR3 coding DNA: TGTGCCAGCAGCTCCCGCGGGGAGCAGTACTTC. Its protein is CASSSRGEQYF.

The chain links TRBV11-2 to TRBJ1-4, with D possibly matching TRBD1 (5 bases). The CDR3 extends over 16 amino acids. The ends were cut back, 5 bases at V and 6 bases at J, with 19 bases in the middle. Germline loops: CDR1 SGHAT, CDR2 FQNNGV. CDR3 DNA: TGTGCCAGCAGCCCCGCCTACGGGGGGTTCGATGAAAAACTGTTTTTT. This gives the protein CASSPAYGGFDEKLFF.

This chain links TRBV10-1 with TRBJ2-5, with D perhaps matching TRBD2 (5 bases). The CDR3 is 13 residues long. V shed 1 base and J shed 7 bases, with 10 bases lying between them. Germline values: CDR1 WNHNN, CDR2 SYGVQD (reference sequence). The CDR3 is CASSEFRDGTQYF. The CDR3 DNA follows: TGCGCCAGCAGTGAGTTCCGGGATGGGACCCAGTACTTC.

The chain combines TRBV7-2 with TRBJ2-2; D is unclear. This CDR3 region has 18 residues. CDR1 and CDR2 from the germline V gene are SGHTA and FQGNSA. Trimming removed 4 bases at V and 6 bases at J, with 24 bases between. The CDR3 protein is CASSSEQRHGPRAGELFF. In DNA form, the CDR3 reads TGTGCCAGCAGCTCAGAGCAACGACACGGTCCCCGTGCCGGGGAGCTGTTTTTT. Full variable domain (rest looked up from reference TRBV7-2 and TRBJ2-2): GAGVSQSPSNKVTEKGKDVELRCDPISGHTALYWYRQSLGQGLEFLIYFQGNSAPDKSGLPSDRFSAERTGGSVSTLTIQRTQQEDSAVYLCASSSEQRHGPRAGELFFGEGSRLTVL.

The chain employs TRBV18 and TRBJ2-7, with 10 bases fitting TRBD2. J gave up 5 bases and V 2 bases, and 6 bases lay outside the gene matches. This CDR3 comprises 15 residues. Germline V gene data show CDR1 as KGHSH and CDR2 as LQKENI. The CDR3 is CASSPGAGGPHEQYF. As DNA, the CDR3 is TGTGCCAGCTCACCAGGAGCGGGGGGGCCCCACGAGCAGTACTTC.

This clone was detected a few times. The chain has TRBV7-2 and TRBJ1-2; D uncertain. There are 14 residues in the CDR3. CDR1 and CDR2 from the germline V gene are SGHTA and FQGNSA. V lost 4 bases and J lost 8, with 17 bases in between. The CDR3 coding sequence is TGTGCCAGCAGCTCATATTCGGCAGGTATCGGCTACACCTTC. It encodes CASSSYSAGIGYTF. The complete variable domain, with remaining parts taken from reference TRBV7-2 and TRBJ1-2, reads GAGVSQSPSNKVTEKGKDVELRCDPISGHTALYWYRQSLGQGLEFLIYFQGNSAPDKSGLPSDRFSAERTGGSVSTLTIQRTQQEDSAVYLCASSSYSAGIGYTFGSGTRLTVV.

The chain has TRBV19 and TRBJ1-5; tentatively, D is TRBD1 (5 bases). The germline V and J ends were trimmed by 2 bases and 0 bases, with 8 bases remaining between them. Germline V CDR1 and CDR2: LNHDA, SQIVND (reference sequence). CDR3 length: 15 residues. CDR3 in amino acids: CASSIWGYSNQPQHF. The CDR3 DNA sequence: TGTGCCAGTAGTATATGGGGCTATAGCAATCAGCCCCAGCATTTT. The variable domain in full, completed from reference TRBV19 and TRBJ1-5, reads DGGITQSPKYLFRKEGQNVTLSCEQNLNHDAMYWYRQDPGQGLRLIYYSQIVNDFQKGDIAEGYSVSREKKESFPLTVTSAQKNPTAFYLCASSIWGYSNQPQHFGDGTRLSIL.

V gene TRBV4-2 combines with J gene TRBJ2-2, with D possibly matching TRBD1 (5 bases). CDR1 is LGHNA, CDR2 YNFKEQ, per germline. CDR3 length: 15 amino acids. Trimming stripped 2 bases from V and 6 bases from J, with 13 bases between. The CDR3 loop is CASSQSREISGELFF. CDR3 in DNA: TGTGCCAGCAGCCAAAGCAGGGAAATTTCCGGGGAGCTGTTTTTT.

The V and J genes are TRBV19 and TRBJ2-7; a weak D match, TRBD1 (5 bases). The CDR3 runs to 15 residues. The ends were cut back, 6 bases at V and 5 bases at J, with 20 bases in the middle. The germline gives CDR1 LNHDA, CDR2 SQIVND (reference sequence). CDR3 DNA: TGTGCCAGTAGCCCTAGACAGCACTCCGAGCACGAGCAGTACTTC. This translates into CASSPRQHSEHEQYF.

The chain is built from TRBV11-3 and TRBJ2-7, with D perhaps TRBD2 (5 bases). This CDR3 spans 16 amino acids. Germline V CDR1 and CDR2: SGHNT, YENEEA. V was cut by 2 bases and J by 0 bases, with 14 bases left in between. CDR3 residues: CASSLNSLGSSYEQYF. CDR3 in DNA: TGTGCCAGCAGCTTAAACTCCCTGGGGAGCTCCTACGAGCAGTACTTC.

About this clone: The same CDR3 is also encoded by other DNA sequences in this sample. V usage is TRBV5-1 and J usage is TRBJ2-5; TRBD1 aligns across 8 bases. With the DNA end fitting TRBJ2-7 better, the J assignment may be wrong. The germline CDR1 and CDR2 sequences are SGHRS and YFSETQ. The CDR3 is 13 amino acids. CDR3 residues: CASSLGQGGEQYF. The CDR3 DNA sequence: TGCGCCAGCAGCTTAGGACAGGGAGGCGAGCAGTACTTC.

The chain uses TRBV21-1 and TRBJ2-5; no DNA check was done on the table's D call, TRBD2. TRBV21-1 is described as a pseudogene. The CDR3 covers 17 residues. In nucleotides, the CDR3 is TGTGCCAGCAGCAAACCCCCTGCGGGACCGACGGAAGAGACCCAGTACTTC. This encodes CASSKPPAGPTEETQYF.

This clone was detected a few times. The rearrangement links TRBV6-4 to TRBJ2-1; 13 nucleotides match TRBD2. Germline CDR1 reads MRHNA; CDR2 reads SNTAGT. After removal of 6 bases from V and 8 bases from J, the junction contained 7 bases not matched to a gene. The CDR3 spans 15 residues. CDR3 nucleotides: TGTGCCAGCAGCGATCGGACTAGCGGGGGCGATGAGCAGTTCTTC. It specifies CASSDRTSGGDEQFF.

This clone was observed a few times. This rearrangement joins TRBV6-1 to TRBJ1-1; 7 bases fit TRBD1. Germline V gene sequence: CDR1 MNHNS, CDR2 SASEGT. The CDR3 totals 13 residues. Trimming took 7 bases from V and 5 from J; bases not matched to a gene: 7. The CDR3 region is CASTATGETEAFF. In nucleotides, the CDR3 is TGTGCCAGCACTGCCACAGGGGAGACTGAAGCTTTCTTT.

This CDR3 reads CASSPRTGTQETQYF. CDR3 DNA: TGTGCCAGCAGCCCCCGGACAGGGACCCAAGAGACCCAGTACTTC. V usage is TRBV9 and J usage is TRBJ2-5; 8 nucleotides match TRBD1. CDR3 length equals 15 residues. Trimming removed 4 bases from V and 1 base from J; junction bases left unmatched: 6. Germline-derived CDR1 and CDR2 are SGDLS and YYNGEE.

The chain employs TRBV7-2 and TRBJ2-3, with D possibly TRBD2 on 5 matching bases. The CDR3 consists of 15 residues. V was cut by 4 bases and J by 0 bases, with 11 bases left in between. Germline V gives CDR1 SGHTA, CDR2 FQGNSA. CDR3: CASSSDYLSTDTQYF. The CDR3 nucleotides are TGTGCCAGCAGCTCCGACTATCTAAGCACAGATACGCAGTATTTT.

Note on this clone: Other DNA sequences in the sample encode the same CDR3. The J gene is TRBJ2-2, the V gene TRBV30; TRBD1 matches at 7 bases. The V gene's germline CDR1 is GTSNPN and CDR2 SVGIG (reference sequence). This CDR3 is built from 13 residues. Trimming took 0 bases from V and 6 from J; bases not matched to a gene: 1. CDR3 sequence reads: CAWSVQGSGELFF. DNA of the CDR3: TGTGCCTGGAGTGTACAGGGGTCCGGGGAGCTGTTTTTT.